The 28 T cell receptor beta chains presented below share a single source sample, sequenced in a study of blood T cell repertoires in COVID-19. Sequencing was performed with immunoSEQ multiplex PCR; in TCRdb, only in-frame clones are kept and a portion is missing. The table records roughly 60,000 clones, about four fifths of them present only once. Sequences were obtained from peripheral blood. The receptors derive from a woman of 80 years or more with acute or convalescent COVID-19.

This clone turned up a few times. V is TRBV9 and J is TRBJ2-7; tentative D call: TRBD2 (7 bases). Trimming took off 3 bases at V and 3 bases at J, with 16 bases between the two ends. The length of the CDR3 is 15 residues. In germline, CDR1 is SGDLS, CDR2 YYNGEE. The CDR3 here is CASSAGGAGNYEQYF. CDR3 in DNA: TGTGCCAGCAGCGCTGGGGGGGCAGGAAACTACGAGCAGTACTTC.

This chain joins TRBV11-2 and TRBJ2-3; 11 bases match TRBD2. Trimming took 3 bases from V and 6 from J; bases not matched to a gene: 11. Germline V lookup: CDR1 SGHAT, CDR2 FQNNGV. This CDR3 region has 17 residues. The CDR3 here is CASSFSGRAIPADTQYF. CDR3 DNA: TGTGCCAGCAGCTTTAGCGGGAGGGCCATCCCCGCCGATACGCAGTATTTT.

The genes are TRBV9 and TRBJ2-7, with D perhaps matching TRBD1 (5 bases). From germline, CDR1 is SGDLS and CDR2 YYNGEE. Trimming took off 3 bases at V and 3 bases at J, with 13 bases between the two ends. The length of the CDR3 is 14 residues. This chain's CDR3 is CASSGSAQGYEQYF. As DNA, the CDR3 is TGTGCCAGCAGCGGGTCCGCCCAGGGCTACGAGCAGTACTTC. The variable domain in full, with the rest retrieved from reference TRBV9 and TRBJ2-7, is DSGVTQTPKHLITATGQRVTLRCSPRSGDLSVYWYQQSLDQGLQFLIQYYNGEERAKGNILERFSAQQFPDLHSELNLSSLELGDSALYFCASSGSAQGYEQYFGPGTRLTVT.

The chain is built from TRBV28 and TRBJ1-2; D gene uncertain. V lost 6 bases and J 6 bases, leaving 8 bases between the germline ends. This CDR3 spans 11 amino acids. Germline CDR1 and CDR2: MDHEN and SYDVKM. The CDR3 loop is CASSRYDGYTF. The CDR3 coding sequence is TGTGCCAGCAGCCGTTATGATGGCTACACCTTC.

This rearrangement joins TRBV13 to TRBJ1-1; D remains ambiguous. The germline CDR1 and CDR2 sequences are PRHDT and FYEKMQ (reference sequence). The CDR3 contains 16 residues. The V end lost 1 base, the J end lost 5 bases, and 17 bases lay between the germline ends. The CDR3 protein is CASSLVENLLRTEAFF. The CDR3, as DNA: TGTGCCAGCAGCTTAGTTGAAAACTTATTACGTACTGAAGCTTTCTTT.

The chain recombines TRBV6-5 with TRBJ2-3; 11 nucleotides match TRBD2. The CDR3 covers 15 residues. CDR1 and CDR2 (germline): MNHEY, SVGAGI. Trimming at V came to 10 bases and at J to 3 bases, leaving 9 bases not matched to a gene. For the CDR3, the DNA is TGTGCCACCCAGTCACCTAGCGGGAGGACAGATACGCAGTATTTT. Encoded protein: CATQSPSGRTDTQYF.

This clone came up a few times. The chain couples TRBV6-5 to TRBJ2-3; a weak D match, TRBD2 (6 bases). CDR3 length equals 15 residues. Trimming took off 6 bases at V and 1 base at J, with 14 bases between the two ends. Germline V gene sequence: CDR1 MNHEY, CDR2 SVGAGI. In nucleotides, the CDR3 is TGTGCCAGCAGCCTCTTAGCGGAGGGCACAGATACGCAGTATTTT. Protein sequence: CASSLLAEGTDTQYF.

In its sample, this clone was seen a few times. CDR3 sequence (DNA): TGTGCCAGCAGCTTAGCGAGGGGAGGGTGGGGTGAAAAACTGTTTTTT. Translating it yields CASSLARGGWGEKLFF. The V and J genes are TRBV7-8 and TRBJ1-4, with TRBD1 as a possible D gene (5 bases). The V end lost 0 bases, the J end lost 7 bases, and 15 bases lay between the germline ends. This CDR3 is built from 16 residues. Germline V CDR1 and CDR2: SGHVS, FQNEAQ.

In its sample, this clone was seen once. This rearrangement joins TRBV4-2 to TRBJ1-3; D possibly corresponds to TRBD1 (5 bases). The germline V and J ends were trimmed by 0 bases and 6 bases, with 12 bases remaining between them. The CDR3 is 15 amino acids. Looked up from germline, CDR1 is LGHNA and CDR2 is YNFKEQ. This CDR3 is CASSQDLGVENTIYF. The DNA of the CDR3 is TGTGCCAGCAGCCAAGATCTAGGGGTCGAAAACACCATATATTTT.

The V gene is TRBV20-1, the J gene TRBJ2-7; no definite D call. The CDR3 length is 12 residues. Germline CDR1 and CDR2: DFQATT and SNEGSKA (reference sequence). V lost 3 bases, J lost 2 bases, and 8 bases lay in between. The CDR3: CSASSTPYEQYF. In nucleotides, the CDR3 is TGCAGTGCTAGTTCCACACCCTACGAGCAGTACTTC.

The J gene is TRBJ1-1, the V gene TRBV30; no clear D. V was shortened by 1 base and J by 3 bases, with 9 bases between the two germline ends. This CDR3 is 13 amino acids long. CDR1 is GTSNPN, CDR2 SVGIG, per germline (reference sequence). The CDR3 reads CAWSEGSHTEAFF. CDR3 bases: TGTGCCTGGAGTGAAGGGAGCCACACTGAAGCTTTCTTT.

This sequence joins TRBV6-5 and TRBJ2-4; possibly TRBD2 for D (5 bases). This CDR3 is built from 14 residues. Germline V lookup: CDR1 MNHEY, CDR2 SVGAGI. V was clipped by 5 bases and J by 1 base, with 9 bases between them. The CDR3 loop reads CASSTREAKNIQYF. As DNA, the CDR3 is TGTGCCAGCAGTACTAGGGAGGCCAAAAACATTCAGTACTTC.

The chain links TRBV5-6 to TRBJ2-1, with 9 positions matching TRBD1. From germline, CDR1 is SGHDT and CDR2 YYEEEE. The CDR3 consists of 13 residues. Germline trimming cut 5 bases from V and 7 bases from J; bases unmatched to any gene: 4. The CDR3 sequence is CASRGTGWNEQFF. CDR3 bases: TGTGCCAGCAGGGGGACAGGGTGGAATGAGCAGTTCTTC.

The chain is built from TRBV5-1 and TRBJ2-3, with 8 bases fitting TRBD2. The CDR3 runs 12 residues. J lost 12 bases, V lost 1 base, and 4 bases had no gene match. Germline assignment: CDR1 SGHRS and CDR2 YFSETQ. The CDR3 sequence is CASSLSGGEQYF. The CDR3 nucleotides are TGCGCCAGCAGCTTGAGCGGGGGTGAACAGTATTTT.

The chain joins TRBV11-3 to TRBJ2-1; 13 bases map to TRBD2. From germline, CDR1 is SGHNT and CDR2 YENEEA. CDR3 length: 18 residues. V was clipped by 1 base and J by 7 bases; unmatched bases: 10. CDR3 coding DNA: TGTGCCAGCAGCTTAGCCTCCGGGACTAGCGGGATCGGTAATGAGCAGTTCTTC. Translation gives CASSLASGTSGIGNEQFF.

The chain recombines TRBV6-2 or TRBV6-3 with TRBJ1-6, with 8 bases identical to TRBD1. Germline loops: CDR1 MNHEY, CDR2 SVGEGT. V dropped 6 bases and J dropped 9; count of bases not matched to a gene: 10. This CDR3 is built from 15 residues. The CDR3 here is CASSTDRGMGSPLHF. For the CDR3, the DNA is TGTGCCAGCAGCACCGACAGGGGTATGGGTTCACCCCTCCACTTT.

The chain links TRBV7-8 to TRBJ1-6, with TRBD1 identical over 12 bases. The CDR3 has 19 amino acids. Germline CDR1 and CDR2: SGHVS and FQNEAQ. The ends lost 1 base at V and 7 bases at J; junction bases unmatched: 11. CDR3 amino acids: CASSLVLGDRGLMNSPLHF. In DNA, the CDR3 is TGTGCCAGCAGCTTAGTTTTAGGGGACAGGGGGCTTATGAATTCACCCCTCCACTTT.

The chain couples TRBV10-2 to TRBJ1-3; D remains ambiguous. CDR1 is WSHSY, CDR2 SAAADI, per germline. Trimming removed 3 bases at V and 0 bases at J, with 9 bases between. The CDR3 is 15 amino acids. The CDR3 region is CASSDQIHSGNTIYF. CDR3 DNA sequence: TGCGCCAGCAGTGACCAGATCCACTCTGGAAACACCATATATTTT.

This chain joins TRBV6-5 and TRBJ1-2; 7 positions agree with TRBD1. The CDR3 spans 14 residues. Germline assignment: CDR1 MNHEY and CDR2 SVGAGI. The V and J ends lost 6 bases and 0 bases, in that order; junction bases with no gene match: 4. In DNA, the CDR3 is TGTGCCAGCAGCAGGGACAGACCTAACTATGGCTACACCTTC. The encoded protein is CASSRDRPNYGYTF.

For the CDR3, the DNA is TGTGCCAGCAGTTTTTACGGGCGGGAGGGCCCATACGAGCAGTACTTC. Its translation is CASSFYGREGPYEQYF. This chain links TRBV28 with TRBJ2-7, with 9 bases lining up with TRBD2. The CDR3 is 16 amino acids. From germline, CDR1 is MDHEN and CDR2 SYDVKM. V lost 3 bases to trimming and J lost 4 bases; unmatched junction nucleotides: 10.

The chain couples TRBV27 to TRBJ2-7, with D perhaps TRBD1 (6 bases). The germline gives CDR1 MNHEY, CDR2 SMNVEV (reference sequence). Trimming pared 2 bases from V and 2 bases from J, leaving 10 bases between. The CDR3 extends over 14 amino acids. The CDR3 DNA is TGTGCCAGCAGTTTACAGGGGATCCCCTACGAGCAGTACTTC. Encoded protein: CASSLQGIPYEQYF.

The rearrangement links TRBV5-4 to TRBJ1-2, with 7 positions matching TRBD1. There are 12 residues in the CDR3. Germline V gives CDR1 SGHNT, CDR2 YYREEE (reference sequence). V lost 1 base, J lost 8 bases, and 2 bases stayed unmatched. The CDR3 region is CASSLWTGGYTF. The CDR3 DNA reads TGTGCCAGCAGCTTGTGGACAGGAGGCTACACCTTC.

The chain recombines TRBV2 with TRBJ2-5; 11 nucleotides match TRBD2. In germline, CDR1 is SNHLY, CDR2 FYNNEI. J lost 5 bases, V lost 6 bases, and 23 bases had no gene match. CDR3 length equals 20 residues. CDR3 nucleotides: TGTGCCAGCAGACCCACCCTTAGGGTAGCGGGGGGGCCGAGGACGGAGACCCAGTACTTC. Translated, it gives CASRPTLRVAGGPRTETQYF. Supplemented by reference TRBV2 and TRBJ2-5, the full variable domain reads EPEVTQTPSHQVTQMGQEVILRCVPISNHLYFYWYRQILGQKVEFLVSFYNNEISEKSEIFDDQFSVERPDGSNFTLKIRSTKLEDSAMYFCASRPTLRVAGGPRTETQYFGPGTRLLVL.

This sequence joins TRBV5-4 and TRBJ2-7, with a possible D match to TRBD2 (5 bases). Trimming left V 4 bases short and J 6 bases short, with 17 bases between. The CDR3 extends over 14 amino acids. Germline-derived CDR1 and CDR2 are SGHNT and YYREEE (reference sequence). The CDR3 DNA reads as TGTGCCAGCAGCCCCGGGATCCGAGTGATCGAGCAGTACTTC. Protein product: CASSPGIRVIEQYF.

The rearrangement links TRBV18 to TRBJ1-1; TRBD1 is a possible D gene (6 bases). This CDR3 is built from 15 residues. V was trimmed by 3 bases and J by 1 base, leaving 12 bases between them. Germline CDR1 is KGHSH and CDR2 is LQKENI. CDR3 in amino acids: CASSPSGTRNTEAFF. In DNA form, the CDR3 reads TGTGCCAGCTCACCCTCCGGGACAAGGAACACTGAAGCTTTCTTT.

This chain joins TRBV5-1 and TRBJ1-6; 9 nucleotides align to TRBD1. Germline assignment: CDR1 SGHRS and CDR2 YFSETQ. The junction had 4 bases not matched to a gene; V was cut back by 2 bases and J by 7 bases. The CDR3 is made up of 15 amino acids. The CDR3 region is CASSLQGATNSPLHF. As DNA, the CDR3 is TGCGCCAGCAGCTTACAGGGGGCAACGAATTCACCCCTCCACTTT.

The V gene is TRBV4-2, the J gene TRBJ1-2, with a weak D call TRBD1 (6 bases). V lost 3 bases to trimming and J lost 4 bases, with 9 bases between them. The CDR3 has 13 amino acids. The V gene's germline CDR1 is LGHNA and CDR2 YNFKEQ. CDR3 sequence reads: CASSQATGYGYTF. The CDR3 coding sequence is TGTGCCAGCAGCCAGGCGACAGGCTATGGCTACACCTTC.

The chain joins TRBV5-5 to TRBJ1-5; D remains ambiguous. CDR3 length: 14 residues. Deletions cut 4 bases from V and 0 bases from J, with 8 bases between. The germline CDR1 and CDR2 sequences are SGHKS and YYEKEE (reference sequence). Here the CDR3 reads CASSHRDSNQPQHF. In nucleotides, the CDR3 is TGTGCCAGCAGCCACAGAGATAGCAATCAGCCCCAGCATTTT. The variable domain in full, with the rest retrieved from reference TRBV5-5 and TRBJ1-5, is DAGVTQSPTHLIKTRGQQVTLRCSPISGHKSVSWYQQVLGQGPQFIFQYYEKEERGRGNFPDRFSARQFPNYSSELNVNALLLGDSALYLCASSHRDSNQPQHFGDGTRLSIL.